A single sample is the source of the 4 T cell receptor beta chains below, sequenced in a study of blood T cells in healthy people across ages. A second roughly 6 to 11 cycle PCR used barcoded and J-beta primers. TCRdb fed the 5' RACE reads into MiXCR, producing one record per CDR3 protein. This repertoire shows about 1.6 million distinct CDR3 sequences, roughly a third found once; its top ten account for 11%. Sample: blood. Receptor source: a woman in her twenties or thirties in good health.

The chain recombines TRBV12-5 with TRBJ1-2, with D possibly TRBD1 on 5 matching bases. The CDR3 has 15 amino acids. Germline assignment: CDR1 LGHNT and CDR2 FRNRAP. V lost 1 base, J lost 5 bases, and 14 bases lay in between. The CDR3 region is CASGLAGTDGYGYTF. CDR3 DNA: TGTGCTAGTGGTTTGGCCGGGACGGATGGGTATGGCTACACCTTC.

This chain connects TRBV10-3 to TRBJ2-6; 7 bases align to TRBD1. The CDR3 length is 17 residues. With 7 bases clipped from V and 0 bases from J, the junction kept 9 bases outside the gene matches. Germline V gene data show CDR1 as ENHRY and CDR2 as SYGVKD. CDR3 region: CAINEGDSPSGANVLTF. CDR3 DNA: TGTGCCATCAACGAGGGGGACAGCCCCTCTGGGGCCAACGTCCTGACTTTC.

This chain links TRBV27 with TRBJ2-1, with D perhaps assigned TRBD1 or TRBD2 (6 bases each). V lost 2 bases and J 9 bases, leaving 20 bases between the germline ends. The CDR3 consists of 16 residues. The germline gives CDR1 MNHEY, CDR2 SMNVEV (reference sequence). CDR3 nucleotides: TGTGCCAGCAGTTTAAGGGTGGGGGGCTCCCCGGGTGAGCAGTTCTTC. Translated, it gives CASSLRVGGSPGEQFF.

The gene calls are TRBV7-2 and TRBJ2-3, with TRBD2 matching over 14 bases. Germline-derived CDR1 and CDR2 are SGHTA and FQGNSA. V shed 3 bases, J shed 1 base, and the junction held 6 bases outside the gene matches. The CDR3 has 18 residues. CDR3 region: CASSLSTSGGVGTDTQYF. As DNA, the CDR3 is TGTGCCAGCAGCTTGTCGACTAGCGGGGGGGTTGGCACAGATACGCAGTATTTT.